This TCR beta chain was obtained from a study of blood T cell repertoires in COVID-19. Background on the study: T cells, B-cell-depleted T cells, or PBMCs provided the cDNA or gDNA that served as material.

Measured with immunoSEQ multiplex PCR; TCRdb has only the in-frame clones, and not every one. This table holds roughly 480,000 clones, roughly 89% found once. Seattle-derived patients entered the study during active infection and were followed longitudinally. The source material was peripheral blood. This clonotype was obtained from a man aged 18-30 years with COVID-19, enrolled during active disease.

The CDR3 DNA is TGTGCCAGCACCTCCTTGAGACAGATTAAGGAGGGCTACACCTTC. It is translated as CASTSLRQIKEGYTF. The V call is TRBV13, the J call TRBJ1-2; D is possibly TRBD1 (5 bases). The CDR3 covers 15 residues. The germline CDR1 and CDR2 sequences are PRHDT and FYEKMQ (reference sequence). V was cut by 7 bases and J by 8 bases, with 23 bases left in between.